This T cell receptor beta chain was identified in a study of human T cells and chemical hapten exposure. The time point here: pre-sensitization, week 0. Treatment reported: therapeutic diphenylcyclopropenone sensitization with weekly scalp DPC. TCRdb called the RACE reads again in MiXCR, with one record for every CDR3 protein. The table has around 180,000 distinct CDR3 sequences, 25% to 30% seen once. CDR3 length: 16 residues. V lost 5 bases, J lost 1 base, and 14 bases lay in between. Germline-derived CDR1 and CDR2 are SGHTA and FQGNSA. The specimen comprised whole blood, sampled in connection with sensitization to the hapten diphenylcyclopropenone (DPC). The sequence derives from a woman aged 25-40 years with alopecia areata. Some clones in this sample may be carry-over from other donors' samples. The V gene is TRBV7-2, the J gene TRBJ2-2; D ambiguous. Here the CDR3 reads CASSPPVGWNTGELFF. CDR3 nucleotides: TGTGCCAGCAGCCCCCCAGTGGGGTGGAACACCGGGGAGCTGTTTTTT.